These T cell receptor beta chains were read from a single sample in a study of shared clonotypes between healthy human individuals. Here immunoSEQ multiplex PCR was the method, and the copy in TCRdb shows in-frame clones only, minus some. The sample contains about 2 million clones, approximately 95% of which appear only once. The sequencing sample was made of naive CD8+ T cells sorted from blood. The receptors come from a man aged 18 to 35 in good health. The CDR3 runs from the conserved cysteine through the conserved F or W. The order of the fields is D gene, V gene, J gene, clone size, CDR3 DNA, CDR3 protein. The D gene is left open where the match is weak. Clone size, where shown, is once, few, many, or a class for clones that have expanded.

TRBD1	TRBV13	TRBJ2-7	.	TGTGCCAGCAGCACTGACAGGGGGGGTTACGAGCAGTACTTC	CASSTDRGGYEQYF
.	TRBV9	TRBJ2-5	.	TGTGCCAGCAGCGTAGAAACTAGCCAAGAGACCCAGTACTTC	CASSVETSQETQYF
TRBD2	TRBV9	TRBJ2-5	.	TGTGCCAGCAGCGTCGACGGGAGGGGGCAAGAGACCCAGTACTTC	CASSVDGRGQETQYF
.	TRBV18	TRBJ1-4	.	TGTGCCAGCTCACCTCAGGAAGAGGGCACTAATGAAAAACTGTTTTTT	CASSPQEEGTNEKLFF
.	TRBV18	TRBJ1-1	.	TGTGCCAGCTCCCCAGGGAGCACTGAAGCTTTCTTT	CASSPGSTEAFF
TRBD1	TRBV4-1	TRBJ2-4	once	TGCGCCAGCAGCCAGACCGACTTGACAGGGCAGTTTGACATTCAGTACTTC	CASSQTDLTGQFDIQYF
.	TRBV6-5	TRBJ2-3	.	TGTGCCAGCAGTTACTCAGGACAGCTCACAGATACGCAGTATTTT	CASSYSGQLTDTQYF
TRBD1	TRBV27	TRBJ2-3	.	TGTGCCAGCAGGCTACAGGGGGCCCCAGATACGCAGTATTTT	CASRLQGAPDTQYF
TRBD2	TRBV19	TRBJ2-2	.	TGTGCCAGTTCTCGACTAGCACTCACCGGGGAGCTGTTTTTT	CASSRLALTGELFF
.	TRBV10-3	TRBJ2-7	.	TGTGCCAGCGCAGGGCAGGGAGAGACCTACGAGCAGTACTTC	CASAGQGETYEQYF
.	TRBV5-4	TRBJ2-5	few	TGTGCCAGCAGCTCGTACCAAGAGACCCAGTACTTC	CASSSYQETQYF
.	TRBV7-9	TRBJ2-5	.	TGTGCCAGCAGCTCGTGGGGGGTACAAGAGACCCAGTACTTC	CASSSWGVQETQYF
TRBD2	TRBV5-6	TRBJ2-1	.	TGTGCCAGCAGCTTGTCCGTCGGTATGCGGGAGCCTTTCAATGAGCAGTTCTTC	CASSLSVGMREPFNEQFF
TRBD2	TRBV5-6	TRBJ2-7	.	TGTGCCAGCAGCCCTGGGACTACCGCGAGTAGAAACTCCTACGAGCAGTACTTC	CASSPGTTASRNSYEQYF
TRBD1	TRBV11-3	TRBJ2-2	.	TGTGCCAGCAGCTCTCGGGACAGTGAAGGGACCGGGGAGCTGTTTTTT	CASSSRDSEGTGELFF
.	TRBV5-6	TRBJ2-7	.	TGTGCCAGCAGCTTGGCAGAGTACGAGCAGTACTTC	CASSLAEYEQYF
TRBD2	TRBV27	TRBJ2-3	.	TGTGCCAGCAGTTTAGTAGCGGGAGCTGGCACAGATACGCAGTATTTT	CASSLVAGAGTDTQYF
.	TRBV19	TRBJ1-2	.	TGTGCCAGTAGAACCCAAGGACAAGCTACCTACACCTTC	CASRTQGQATYTF
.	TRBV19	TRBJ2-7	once	TGTGCCAGTAGTATAAAGGGGCCCTACTACGAGCAGTACTTC	CASSIKGPYYEQYF
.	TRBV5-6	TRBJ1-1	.	TGTGCCAGCAGCTTGACAGTCCCCACTGAAGCTTTCTTT	CASSLTVPTEAFF
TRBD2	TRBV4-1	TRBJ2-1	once	TGCGCCAGCAGCCAAGAACTAGCGGGCAACAATGAGCAGTTCTTC	CASSQELAGNNEQFF
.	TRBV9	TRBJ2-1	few	TGTGCCAGCAGCCCCGGGAATGAGCAGTTCTTC	CASSPGNEQFF
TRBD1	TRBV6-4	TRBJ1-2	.	TGTGCCAGCAGTGACACAGGGGCTTCTTCCTATGGCTACACCTTC	CASSDTGASSYGYTF
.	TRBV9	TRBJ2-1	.	TGTGCCAGCAGCCCTACTCCAGGGGAGCAGTTCTTC	CASSPTPGEQFF
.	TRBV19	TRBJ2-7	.	TGTGCCAGTAGTATGGGACTTACCTACGAGCAGTACTTC	CASSMGLTYEQYF
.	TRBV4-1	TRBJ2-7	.	TGCGCCAGCAGCCAAGACAGTCTACCCTACGAGCAGTACTTC	CASSQDSLPYEQYF
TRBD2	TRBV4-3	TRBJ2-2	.	TGCGCCAGCAGCCAAAGGTCCACTAGCGGGAGTTTTTCCGGGGAGCTGTTTTTT	CASSQRSTSGSFSGELFF
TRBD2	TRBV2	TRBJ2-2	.	TGTGCCAGCAGTGACCGGTCAGATTATAGCGGGAGAGCGAACACCGGGGAGCTGTTTTTT	CASSDRSDYSGRANTGELFF
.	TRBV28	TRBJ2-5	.	TGTGCCAGCAGTTTTGAGTCGGAGGTAGAGACCCAGTACTTC	CASSFESEVETQYF